This TCR beta chain comes out of a study of blood T cell repertoires in COVID-19. Study-level information: The study drew acute and convalescent COVID-19 samples from the United States, Italy and Spain.

The protocol was immunoSEQ multiplex PCR, while the TCRdb copy is restricted to in-frame clones and leaves out a portion. The sample shows approximately 150,000 clones, approximately 89% of them seen only once. Germline-derived CDR1 and CDR2 are MDHEN and SYDVKM. The CDR3 contains 17 residues. V dropped 5 bases and J dropped 0 bases, with 18 bases sitting between them. The receptor comes from a man between 60 and 75 years old with active or convalescent COVID-19. Sequencing was performed on peripheral blood. This rearrangement joins TRBV28 to TRBJ2-3; D is unclear. The CDR3 spells CASSPQFSSPSTDTQYF. DNA of the CDR3: TGTGCCAGCAGTCCACAGTTTTCCTCTCCTAGCACAGATACGCAGTATTTT.